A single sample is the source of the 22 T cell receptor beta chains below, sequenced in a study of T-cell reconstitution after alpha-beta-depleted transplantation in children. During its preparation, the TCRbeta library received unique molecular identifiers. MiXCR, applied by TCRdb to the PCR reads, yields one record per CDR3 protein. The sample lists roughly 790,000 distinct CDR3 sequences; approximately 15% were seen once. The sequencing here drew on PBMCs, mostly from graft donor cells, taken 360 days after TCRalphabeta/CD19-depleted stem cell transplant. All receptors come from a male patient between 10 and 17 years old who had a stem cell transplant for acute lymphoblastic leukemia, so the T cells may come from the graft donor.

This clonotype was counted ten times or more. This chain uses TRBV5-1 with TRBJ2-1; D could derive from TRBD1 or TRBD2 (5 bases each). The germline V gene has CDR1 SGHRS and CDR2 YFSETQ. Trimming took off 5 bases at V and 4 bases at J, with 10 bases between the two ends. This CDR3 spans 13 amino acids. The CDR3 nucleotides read TGCGCCAGCAGTTATGGGGGTTACAATGAGCAGTTCTTC. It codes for CASSYGGYNEQFF.

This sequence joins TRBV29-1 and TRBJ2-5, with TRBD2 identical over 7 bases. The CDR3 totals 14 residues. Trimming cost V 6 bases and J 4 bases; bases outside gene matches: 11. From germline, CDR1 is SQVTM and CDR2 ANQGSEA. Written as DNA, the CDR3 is TGCAGCGTCGGCTGGGGGGGGTCAGGAGAGACCCAGTACTTC. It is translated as CSVGWGGSGETQYF.

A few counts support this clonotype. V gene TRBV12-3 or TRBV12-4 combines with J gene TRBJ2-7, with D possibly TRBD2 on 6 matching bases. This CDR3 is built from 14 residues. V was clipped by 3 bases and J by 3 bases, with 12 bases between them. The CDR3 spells CASSFGRDFYEQYF. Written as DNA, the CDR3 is TGTGCCAGCAGTTTTGGTCGGGACTTCTACGAGCAGTACTTC.

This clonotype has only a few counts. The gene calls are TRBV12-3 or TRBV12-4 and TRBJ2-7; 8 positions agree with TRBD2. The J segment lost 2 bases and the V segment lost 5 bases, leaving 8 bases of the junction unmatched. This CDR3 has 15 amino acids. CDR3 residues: CASSLGTRDAYEQYF. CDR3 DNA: TGTGCCAGCAGTCTCGGGACTAGAGACGCCTACGAGCAGTACTTC.

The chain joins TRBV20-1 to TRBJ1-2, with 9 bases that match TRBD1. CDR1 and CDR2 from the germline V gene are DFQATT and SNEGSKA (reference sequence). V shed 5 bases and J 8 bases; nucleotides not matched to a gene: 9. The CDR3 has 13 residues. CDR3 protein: CSAPLQGAEGYTF. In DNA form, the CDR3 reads TGCAGTGCTCCCCTACAGGGGGCCGAGGGCTACACCTTC.

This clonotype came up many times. This chain's CDR3 is CAISESGVEQETQYF. The CDR3 coding sequence is TGTGCCATCAGTGAGTCGGGTGTCGAGCAAGAGACCCAGTACTTC. The chain carries TRBV10-3 and TRBJ2-5; D gene ambiguous. The V gene lost 0 bases and the J gene lost 2 bases, with 10 bases spanning the gap. From germline, CDR1 is ENHRY and CDR2 SYGVKD. The CDR3 spans 15 residues.

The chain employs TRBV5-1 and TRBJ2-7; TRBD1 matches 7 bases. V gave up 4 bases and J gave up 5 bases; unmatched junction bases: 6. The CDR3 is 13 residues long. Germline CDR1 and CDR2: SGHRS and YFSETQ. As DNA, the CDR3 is TGCGCCAGCAGCCCGGGACAGCCTAACGAGCAGTACTTC. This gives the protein CASSPGQPNEQYF.

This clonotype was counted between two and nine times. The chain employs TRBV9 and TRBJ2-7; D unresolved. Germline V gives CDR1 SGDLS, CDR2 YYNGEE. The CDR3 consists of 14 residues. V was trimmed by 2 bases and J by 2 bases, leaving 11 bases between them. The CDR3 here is CASSVVPGPYEQYF. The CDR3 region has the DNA TGTGCCAGCAGCGTCGTCCCCGGACCCTACGAGCAGTACTTC. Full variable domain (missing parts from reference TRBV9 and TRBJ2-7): DSGVTQTPKHLITATGQRVTLRCSPRSGDLSVYWYQQSLDQGLQFLIQYYNGEERAKGNILERFSAQQFPDLHSELNLSSLELGDSALYFCASSVVPGPYEQYFGPGTRLTVT.

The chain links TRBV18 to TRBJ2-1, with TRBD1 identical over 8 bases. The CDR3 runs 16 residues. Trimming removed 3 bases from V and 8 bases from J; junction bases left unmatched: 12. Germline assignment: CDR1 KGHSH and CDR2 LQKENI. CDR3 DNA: TGTGCCAGCTCACCCTGGACAGGGACGATTGGGCATGAGCAGTTCTTC. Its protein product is CASSPWTGTIGHEQFF.

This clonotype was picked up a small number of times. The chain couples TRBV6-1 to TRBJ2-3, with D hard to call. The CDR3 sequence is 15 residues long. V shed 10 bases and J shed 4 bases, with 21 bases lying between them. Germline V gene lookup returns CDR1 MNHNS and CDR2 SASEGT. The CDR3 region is CAIPVSADHPDTQYF. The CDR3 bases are TGTGCCATCCCAGTCAGCGCCGATCATCCAGATACGCAGTATTTT.

CDR3 sequence reads: CASSLRGSADGYTF. The CDR3 nucleotides read TGTGCCAGCAGCTTAAGAGGGTCCGCAGATGGCTACACCTTC. V is TRBV7-9 and J is TRBJ1-2; D is undetermined. V gave up 2 bases and J gave up 6 bases, with 13 bases separating them. The CDR3 consists of 14 residues. Germline CDR1 and CDR2: SEHNR and FQNEAQ (reference sequence).

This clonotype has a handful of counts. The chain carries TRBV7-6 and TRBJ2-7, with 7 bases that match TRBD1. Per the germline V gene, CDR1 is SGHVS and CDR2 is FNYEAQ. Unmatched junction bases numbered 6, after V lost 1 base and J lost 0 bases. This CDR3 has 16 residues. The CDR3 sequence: CASSLGGQEYSYEQYF. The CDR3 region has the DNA TGTGCCAGCAGCTTAGGTGGACAGGAGTACTCCTACGAGCAGTACTTC. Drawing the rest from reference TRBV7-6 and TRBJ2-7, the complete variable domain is GAGVSQSPRYKVTKRGQDVALRCDPISGHVSLYWYRQALGQGPEFLTYFNYEAQQDKSGLPNDRFSAERPEGSISTLTIQRTEQRDSAMYRCASSLGGQEYSYEQYFGPGTRLTVT.

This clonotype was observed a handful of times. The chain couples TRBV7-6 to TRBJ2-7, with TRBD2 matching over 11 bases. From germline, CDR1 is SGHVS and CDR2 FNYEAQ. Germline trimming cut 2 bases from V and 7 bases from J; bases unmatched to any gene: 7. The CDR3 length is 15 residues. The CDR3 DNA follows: TGTGCCAGCAGCTTATTAGCGGGAGGGCCGGAAGAGCAGTACTTC. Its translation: CASSLLAGGPEEQYF.

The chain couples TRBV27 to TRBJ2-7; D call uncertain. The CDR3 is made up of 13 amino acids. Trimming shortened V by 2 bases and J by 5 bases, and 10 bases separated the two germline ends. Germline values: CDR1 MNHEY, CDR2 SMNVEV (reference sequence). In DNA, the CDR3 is TGTGCCAGCAGTTTAGGGCTAGTTGACGAGCAGTACTTC. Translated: CASSLGLVDEQYF.

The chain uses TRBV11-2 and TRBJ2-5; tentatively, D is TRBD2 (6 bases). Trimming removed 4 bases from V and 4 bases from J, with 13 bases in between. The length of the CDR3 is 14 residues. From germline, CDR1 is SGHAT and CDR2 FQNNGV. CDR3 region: CASSYGGWVETQYF. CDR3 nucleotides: TGTGCCAGCAGCTACGGGGGATGGGTAGAGACCCAGTACTTC.

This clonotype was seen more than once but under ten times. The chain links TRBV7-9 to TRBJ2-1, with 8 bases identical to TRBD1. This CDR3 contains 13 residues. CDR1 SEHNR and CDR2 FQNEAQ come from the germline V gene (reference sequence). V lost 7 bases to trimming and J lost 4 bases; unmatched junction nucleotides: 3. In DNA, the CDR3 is TGTGCCAGCACAGGGGGCGGTTACAATGAGCAGTTCTTC. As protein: CASTGGGYNEQFF.

CDR3 coding DNA: TGTGCCACCAGTGCTCCCGCAGCCTACGAGCAGTACTTC. Translating it yields CATSAPAAYEQYF. The chain links TRBV24-1 to TRBJ2-7; D gene unclear. The germline gives CDR1 KGHDR, CDR2 SFDVKD. V was pared by 5 bases and J by 2 bases, with 9 bases between. CDR3 length: 13 amino acids.

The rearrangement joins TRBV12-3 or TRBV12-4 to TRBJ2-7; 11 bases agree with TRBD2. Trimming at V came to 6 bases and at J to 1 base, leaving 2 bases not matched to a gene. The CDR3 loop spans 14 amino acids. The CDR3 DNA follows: TGTGCCAGCAGGCGACTAGCGGGATCCTACGAGCAGTACTTC. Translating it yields CASRRLAGSYEQYF.

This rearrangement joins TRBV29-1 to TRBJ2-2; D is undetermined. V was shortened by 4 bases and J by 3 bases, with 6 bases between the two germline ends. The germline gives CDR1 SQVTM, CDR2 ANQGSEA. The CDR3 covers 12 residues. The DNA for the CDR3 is TGCAGCGTTGCCATGGACACCGGGGAGCTGTTTTTT. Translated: CSVAMDTGELFF.

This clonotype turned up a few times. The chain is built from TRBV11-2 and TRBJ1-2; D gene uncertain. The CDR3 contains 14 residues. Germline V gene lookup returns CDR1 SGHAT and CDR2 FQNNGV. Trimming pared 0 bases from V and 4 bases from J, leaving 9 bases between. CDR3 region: CASSLDRALYGYTF. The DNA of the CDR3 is TGTGCCAGCAGCTTAGATCGGGCACTCTATGGCTACACCTTC. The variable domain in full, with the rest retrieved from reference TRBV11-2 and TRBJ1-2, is EAGVAQSPRYKIIEKRQSVAFWCNPISGHATLYWYQQILGQGPKLLIQFQNNGVVDDSQLPKDRFSAERLKGVDSTLKIQPAKLEDSAVYLCASSLDRALYGYTFGSGTRLTVV.

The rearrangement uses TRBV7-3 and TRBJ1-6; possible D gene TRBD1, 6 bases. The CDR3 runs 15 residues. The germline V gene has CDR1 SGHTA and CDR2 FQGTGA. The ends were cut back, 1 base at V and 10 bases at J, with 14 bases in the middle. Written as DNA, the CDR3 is TGTGCCAGCAGCTTAAAGGGGGGTGGTCGCTCACCCCTCCACTTT. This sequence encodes CASSLKGGGRSPLHF. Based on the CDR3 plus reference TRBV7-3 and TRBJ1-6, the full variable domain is GAGVSQTPSNKVTEKGKYVELRCDPISGHTALYWYRQSLGQGPEFLIYFQGTGAADDSGLPNDRFFAVRPEGSVSTLKIQRTERGDSAVYLCASSLKGGGRSPLHFGNGTRLTVT.

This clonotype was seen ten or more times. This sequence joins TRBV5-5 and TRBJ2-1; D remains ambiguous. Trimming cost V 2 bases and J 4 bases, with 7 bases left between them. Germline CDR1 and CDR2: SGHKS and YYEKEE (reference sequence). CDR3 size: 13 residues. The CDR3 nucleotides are TGTGCCAGCAGCTTAGTAGTTTACAATGAGCAGTTCTTC. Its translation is CASSLVVYNEQFF.